A single sample is the source of the 24 T cell receptor beta chains below, sequenced in a study of blood T cell repertoires in COVID-19 (dated by TCRdb to the early 2020s). Library construction relied on the immunoSEQ multiplex PCR assay. The table was pulled from immuneACCESS by TCRdb, which kept in-frame rearrangements only. Such tables lose some clones; where checked, under half of the loss comes from unresolved V genes, and the rest has no known cause. The sample yields roughly 120,000 clones; 86% were counted once. The ten largest make up 5% to 6% of the sample. The specimen sequenced was peripheral blood. The origin of the receptors is a human donor in a cohort sampled during active COVID-19.

V usage is TRBV10-1 and J usage is TRBJ2-7, with D perhaps matching TRBD1 (5 bases). Germline assignment: CDR1 WNHNN and CDR2 SYGVQD (reference sequence). Trimming removed 0 bases from V and 1 base from J, with 13 bases in between. The CDR3 covers 16 residues. The DNA for the CDR3 is TGCGCCAGCAGTGAGTCGGGCACAGGTGGTTCCTACGAGCAGTACTTC. Protein: CASSESGTGGSYEQYF.

The rearrangement joins TRBV3-1 (or the pseudogene TRBV3-2) to TRBJ1-2; 8 nucleotides align to TRBD1. After removal of 2 bases from V and 6 bases from J, the junction contained 8 bases not matched to a gene. CDR1 and CDR2 (germline): LGHDT, YNNKEL (reference sequence). CDR3 length equals 15 residues. CDR3 bases: TGTGCCAGCAGCCAATCCACAGGGGGGGTAAATGGCTACACCTTC. It codes for CASSQSTGGVNGYTF.

This rearrangement joins TRBV5-6 to TRBJ2-3; D unresolved. The V end lost 3 bases, the J end lost 5 bases, and 10 bases lay between the germline ends. This CDR3 has 13 residues. Germline V CDR1 and CDR2: SGHDT, YYEEEE. This CDR3 is CASSSDIEDTQYF. The CDR3 bases are TGTGCCAGCAGCTCCGACATAGAAGATACGCAGTATTTT.

The genes are TRBV6-5 and TRBJ1-1; no firm D call. CDR1 and CDR2 (germline): MNHEY, SVGAGI. The CDR3 loop spans 13 amino acids. V was shortened by 7 bases and J by 5 bases, with 14 bases between the two germline ends. The CDR3 reads CASTRPSGTEAFF. CDR3 nucleotides: TGTGCCAGCACCCGACCCTCCGGGACTGAAGCTTTCTTT.

V gene TRBV7-6 combines with J gene TRBJ2-7; the match to TRBD2 covers 14 bases. V trimming: 3 bases; J trimming: 7 bases; junction bases outside the gene matches: 2. This CDR3 contains 14 residues. Germline V gives CDR1 SGHVS, CDR2 FNYEAQ. In DNA form, the CDR3 reads TGTGCCAGCAGCTTGACTAGCGGGAGGGCTGAGCAGTACTTC. Translated, it gives CASSLTSGRAEQYF.

The rearrangement links TRBV10-3 to TRBJ1-2; TRBD1 is a possible D gene (5 bases). The germline gives CDR1 ENHRY, CDR2 SYGVKD. V was cut by 7 bases and J by 4 bases, with 22 bases left in between. CDR3 length: 16 amino acids. DNA for the CDR3: TGTGCCATCATTTTGAATTTAATGGCAGGGCCCTATGGCTACACCTTC. Translated: CAIILNLMAGPYGYTF.

The V and J genes are TRBV10-2 and TRBJ1-6, with 10 positions matching TRBD1. The CDR3 consists of 18 residues. J gave up 10 bases and V 5 bases, and 17 bases lay outside the gene matches. The germline V gene has CDR1 WSHSY and CDR2 SAAADI. In nucleotides, the CDR3 is TGCGCCAGCAGTAGGAACCGACAGGGGGCAGGGCAGGAATCACCCCTCCACTTT. It translates to CASSRNRQGAGQESPLHF.

V usage is TRBV2 and J usage is TRBJ2-5; maybe TRBD2 (5 bases). V gave up 5 bases and J gave up 4 bases, with 14 bases separating them. This CDR3 has 14 amino acids. Per the germline V gene, CDR1 is SNHLY and CDR2 is FYNNEI. This CDR3 reads CASSRSEAGETQYF. The CDR3, as DNA: TGTGCCAGCAGTCGTAGCGAGGCCGGAGAGACCCAGTACTTC.

This clone came up once. The V and J genes are TRBV5-6 and TRBJ2-1; TRBD2 aligns across 9 bases. The germline V gene has CDR1 SGHDT and CDR2 YYEEEE. The CDR3 length is 18 residues. V lost 4 bases to trimming and J lost 3 bases; unmatched junction nucleotides: 14. CDR3 region: CASSRGGSGSWFYNEQFF. The CDR3 DNA reads as TGTGCCAGCAGCAGAGGGGGTAGCGGGAGTTGGTTCTACAATGAGCAGTTCTTC.

The V and J genes are TRBV6-6 and TRBJ2-6, with TRBD1 identical over 11 bases. Germline CDR1 and CDR2: MNHNY and SVGAGI (reference sequence). V gave up 5 bases and J gave up 2 bases; unmatched junction bases: 5. The CDR3 contains 17 residues. The CDR3, as DNA: TGTGCCAGCAGTCCAGGACAGGGGGCAACTGGGGCCAACGTCCTGACTTTC. Its translation: CASSPGQGATGANVLTF.

CDR3 sequence: CASSSVGTGRRLGDGYTF. In DNA form, the CDR3 reads TGCGCCAGCAGCTCGGTAGGAACAGGGAGACGGTTAGGTGATGGCTACACCTTC. The chain recombines TRBV5-1 with TRBJ1-2; a possible D gene is TRBD1 (6 bases). The CDR3 runs to 18 residues. The ends were cut back, 3 bases at V and 6 bases at J, with 27 bases in the middle. Germline V gives CDR1 SGHRS, CDR2 YFSETQ.

This chain uses TRBV7-3 with TRBJ2-2; tentatively, D is TRBD2 (6 bases). Germline V lookup: CDR1 SGHTA, CDR2 FQGTGA. This CDR3 has 16 residues. V was pared by 7 bases and J by 1 base, with 16 bases between. The CDR3 here is CASTARDLLNTGELFF. In DNA, the CDR3 is TGTGCCAGCACCGCCCGGGACTTATTGAACACCGGGGAGCTGTTTTTT.

There are many counts of this clone. The chain uses TRBV10-3 and TRBJ1-1; D possibly corresponds to TRBD1 (6 bases). The CDR3 contains 13 residues. CDR1 ENHRY and CDR2 SYGVKD come from the germline V gene. V was clipped by 6 bases and J by 5 bases, with 13 bases between them. The CDR3 sequence: CAISPQGGTEAFF. The CDR3 region has the DNA TGTGCCATCAGCCCACAGGGAGGGACTGAAGCTTTCTTT.

The chain carries TRBV5-6 and TRBJ2-7; maybe TRBD1 (6 bases). The V and J ends lost 0 bases and 3 bases respectively, with 7 bases between them. This CDR3 is 13 amino acids long. Per the germline V gene, CDR1 is SGHDT and CDR2 is YYEEEE. The CDR3 loop reads CASSLVTGYEQYF. CDR3 nucleotide sequence: TGTGCCAGCAGCTTGGTGACAGGCTACGAGCAGTACTTC.

V gene TRBV30 combines with J gene TRBJ2-3; 10 positions agree with TRBD2. The length of the CDR3 is 17 residues. Trimming removed 3 bases from V and 2 bases from J; junction bases left unmatched: 11. Germline V gene lookup returns CDR1 GTSNPN and CDR2 SVGIG (reference sequence). The CDR3 DNA reads TGTGCCTGGAGGACAAATCCGGGACTAGCGAACACAGATACGCAGTATTTT. Translation: CAWRTNPGLANTDTQYF.

The chain links TRBV15 to TRBJ2-1, with TRBD2 as a possible D gene (6 bases). Trimming removed 1 base at V and 8 bases at J, with 21 bases between. Germline CDR1 is LNHNV and CDR2 is YYDKDF (reference sequence). The CDR3 totals 17 residues. This CDR3 reads CATSRVTAGPLLDEQFF. The CDR3 DNA reads TGTGCCACCAGCAGAGTCACGGCGGGGCCACTATTGGATGAGCAGTTCTTC.

This CDR3 is CASSASGISTDTQYF. CDR3 DNA sequence: TGTGCCAGTAGCGCTAGCGGGATAAGCACAGATACGCAGTATTTT. This sequence joins TRBV19 and TRBJ2-3; 9 nucleotides align to TRBD2. The germline gives CDR1 LNHDA, CDR2 SQIVND (reference sequence). This CDR3 comprises 15 residues. V trimming: 6 bases; J trimming: 0 bases; junction bases outside the gene matches: 4. The full variable domain, rest sourced from reference TRBV19 and TRBJ2-3, is DGGITQSPKYLFRKEGQNVTLSCEQNLNHDAMYWYRQDPGQGLRLIYYSQIVNDFQKGDIAEGYSVSREKKESFPLTVTSAQKNPTAFYLCASSASGISTDTQYFGPGTRLTVL.

This rearrangement joins TRBV12-3 or TRBV12-4 to TRBJ1-2, with D perhaps matching TRBD1 (6 bases). Deletions cut 3 bases from V and 8 bases from J, with 13 bases between. CDR3 length: 13 amino acids. The DNA of the CDR3 is TGTGCCAGCAGTTTTTGGGGACAATCGGGCTACACCTTC. It translates to CASSFWGQSGYTF.

This chain joins TRBV27 and TRBJ1-5; tentative D call: TRBD1 (6 bases). The V end was cut by 3 bases, the J end by 1 base, with 19 bases between. CDR1 and CDR2 from the germline V gene are MNHEY and SMNVEV (reference sequence). This CDR3 comprises 18 residues. CDR3 loop: CASSFRAGETVSNQPQHF. The CDR3, as DNA: TGTGCCAGCAGTTTCCGGGCAGGGGAAACGGTAAGCAATCAGCCCCAGCATTTT.

The DNA for the CDR3 is TGCGCCAGCAGAGGGGGGGTTTCGAGTGAAAAACTGTTTTTT. This codes for CASRGGVSSEKLFF. This rearrangement joins TRBV5-1 to TRBJ1-4; D perhaps matches TRBD1 (6 bases). This CDR3 is built from 14 residues. Germline loops: CDR1 SGHRS, CDR2 YFSETQ. V lost 5 bases to trimming and J lost 7 bases, with 15 bases between them.

The chain combines TRBV7-8 with TRBJ2-1, with 9 bases matching TRBD1. Looked up from germline, CDR1 is SGHVS and CDR2 is FQNEAQ. The trim removed 5 bases at V and 5 bases at J, leaving 4 bases unmatched. CDR3 length equals 14 residues. DNA of the CDR3: TGTGCCAGCAGCCCTCGGACAGGGGACAATGAGCAGTTCTTC. Encoded protein: CASSPRTGDNEQFF.

The rearrangement links TRBV3-1 (or the pseudogene TRBV3-2) to TRBJ1-1; 7 bases match TRBD1. CDR1 LGHDT and CDR2 YNNKEL come from the germline V gene (reference sequence). V shed 1 base, J shed 4 bases, and the junction held 6 bases outside the gene matches. The CDR3 runs to 15 residues. CDR3 protein: CASSQADRRGTEAFF. The DNA of the CDR3 is TGTGCCAGCAGCCAAGCGGACAGGAGGGGCACTGAAGCTTTCTTT.

Only one count was recorded for this clone. This chain connects TRBV3-1 (or the pseudogene TRBV3-2) to TRBJ2-3; D ambiguous. Trimming stripped 0 bases from V and 6 bases from J, with 13 bases between. CDR1 LGHDT and CDR2 YNNKEL come from the germline V gene (reference sequence). The CDR3 length is 15 residues. The CDR3 protein is CASSQDTLARDTQYF. DNA for the CDR3: TGTGCCAGCAGCCAAGATACCCTTGCTCGGGATACGCAGTATTTT.

The chain links TRBV19 to TRBJ2-7, with a tentative D call TRBD1 (7 bases). From germline, CDR1 is LNHDA and CDR2 SQIVND (reference sequence). The CDR3 has 13 residues. V dropped 8 bases and J dropped 3 bases, with 14 bases sitting between them. The CDR3, as DNA: TGTGCCAGTCAGGGGGGTAATATCTACGAGCAGTACTTC. Encoded protein: CASQGGNIYEQYF.